This entry features one TCR beta chain sequence. The germline gives CDR1 LGHNT, CDR2 FRNRAP. This CDR3 has 16 residues. Trimming removed 7 bases at V and 1 base at J, with 16 bases between. TCRdb reprocessed the reads via MiXCR and lists one record per CDR3 protein. This table has roughly 100,000 distinct CDR3 sequences, approximately 16% appearing once. The record originates from a study of T cell repertoires in cytomegalovirus infection. Study-level background: Public TCR beta signatures marked donors with CMV infection and the matching HLA.

The genes are TRBV12-5 and TRBJ2-2; D is ambiguous. The sample was PBMCs. This TCR derives from a human donor in good health (CMV status not recorded). Some clones in this sample may be carry-over from other donors' samples. CDR3: CASALYTSWNTGELFF. The DNA for the CDR3 is TGTGCTAGTGCCCTCTACACCTCCTGGAACACCGGGGAGCTGTTTTTT.